This T cell receptor (beta chain) stems from a study of cytomegalovirus exposure and HLA in healthy donors. Study-level results: Cytomegalovirus association was assigned to about 150 TCR beta chains. An analysis that was carried out later associated 15,000 to 20,000 TCR beta sequences with HLA alleles at 0.05 false discovery rate.

This clone has only one observation. Its antigen remains unknown. With 4 bases removed from V and 0 bases from J, the gap between germline ends came to 17 bases. Germline V CDR1 and CDR2: SGHRS, YFSETQ. The length of the CDR3 is 17 residues. It was with 60 Vbeta and 13 Jbeta primers that the PCR ran. Here immunoSEQ multiplex PCR was the method, and the copy in TCRdb shows in-frame clones only, minus some. Of some 180,000 clones listed, 70% to 80% are singletons. This TCR was sampled from an older woman in good health and CMV-seropositive. The chain carries TRBV5-1 and TRBJ1-5, with D possibly being TRBD1 (5 bases). The sample comprised PBMCs. CDR3: CASSPGHWWDSNQPQHF. The CDR3 DNA follows: TGCGCCAGCAGCCCCGGACATTGGTGGGATAGCAATCAGCCCCAGCATTTT. Drawing the rest from reference TRBV5-1 and TRBJ1-5, the complete variable domain is KAGVTQTPRYLIKTRGQQVTLSCSPISGHRSVSWYQQTPGQGLQFLFEYFSETQRNKGNFPGRFSGRQFSNSRSEMNVSTLELGDSALYLCASSPGHWWDSNQPQHFGDGTRLSIL.